This TCR beta chain was recovered during a study of cytomegalovirus exposure and HLA in healthy donors. Study context: Earlier work reported some 110 million unique TCR beta sequences from about 200 million T cells.

Broader study findings: One later analysis reportedly identified an Asian-associated ancestry cluster that showed fewer N-insertions than the roughly 720-donor mean.

Unmatched junction bases numbered 10, after V lost 4 bases and J lost 5 bases. This CDR3 spans 17 amino acids. Looked up from germline, CDR1 is SGHRS and CDR2 is YFSETQ. Only one count was recorded for this clone. The antigen is unknown. Primers: 60 Vbeta forward and 13 Jbeta reverse. Measured with immunoSEQ multiplex PCR; TCRdb has only the in-frame clones, and not every one. Of roughly 150,000 clones in the sample, about 80% were seen once. This clonotype was obtained from a woman aged 40 to 50 in good health and CMV-seronegative. The V gene is TRBV5-1, the J gene TRBJ2-1; TRBD2 matches 12 bases. The sequenced sample consisted of PBMCs. In nucleotides, the CDR3 is TGCGCCAGCAGCCATTGGGGGGGACTAGCGGGTAACAATGAGCAGTTCTTC. It encodes CASSHWGGLAGNNEQFF. The whole variable domain, filled in from reference TRBV5-1 and TRBJ2-1, reads KAGVTQTPRYLIKTRGQQVTLSCSPISGHRSVSWYQQTPGQGLQFLFEYFSETQRNKGNFPGRFSGRQFSNSRSEMNVSTLELGDSALYLCASSHWGGLAGNNEQFFGPGTRLTVL.